Detailed here is one T cell receptor (beta chain). This CDR3 is 15 amino acids long. Germline values: CDR1 LNHDA, CDR2 SQIVND (reference sequence). V lost 0 bases and J lost 2, with 10 bases in between. Regarding treatment: around 19 received Ad26.COV2.S at low or high dose, single or two shots; roughly five received placebo; per-sample allocation not given. At day 63 after the first vaccine or placebo injection, samples were drawn. TCRdb keeps only in-frame clones here, not all; method: immunoSEQ multiplex PCR. The sample shows some 520,000 clones, around 88% of them seen only once. The entry originates in a study of Ad26.COV2.S vaccination and SARS-CoV-2 variants.

The sequences come from peripheral blood, collected in a trial of Ad26.COV2.S vaccine versus placebo. The TCR sequence derives from a person between 18 and 59 years old who received the Ad26.COV2.S COVID-19 vaccine or a placebo. The V gene is TRBV19, the J gene TRBJ1-2, with TRBD1 as a possible D gene (6 bases). The CDR3 DNA sequence: TGTGCCAGTAGTATAGACCGCGGACAGAACTATGGCTACACCTTC. This gives the protein CASSIDRGQNYGYTF.